The clone carrying this T cell receptor (beta chain) showed up just once. These data belong to a study of T cell changes during pregnancy in multiple sclerosis. Germline V gene sequence: CDR1 SGHTA, CDR2 FQGNSA. J lost 0 bases, V lost 5 bases, and 4 bases had no gene match. This CDR3 has 15 residues. Repertoires were generated with immunoSEQ multiplex PCR, while TCRdb's copy carries only in-frame clones and drops some. Among 30,000 to 40,000 clones listed, approximately 90% were seen once. Sequences were derived from CD4+ T cells from peripheral blood mononuclear cells, sampled before pregnancy. This clonotype was obtained from a female donor with multiple sclerosis, enrolled in a pregnancy study. The chain couples TRBV7-2 to TRBJ2-7, with 10 bases aligning to TRBD2. The CDR3 loop reads CASSQSGGASYEQYF. CDR3 coding DNA: TGTGCCAGCAGCCAAAGCGGGGGGGCCTCCTACGAGCAGTACTTC. The full variable domain, with the rest looked up from reference TRBV7-2 and TRBJ2-7, is GAGVSQSPSNKVTEKGKDVELRCDPISGHTALYWYRQSLGQGLEFLIYFQGNSAPDKSGLPSDRFSAERTGGSVSTLTIQRTQQEDSAVYLCASSQSGGASYEQYFGPGTRLTVT.